These 5 T cell receptor beta chains share one sample of origin, sequenced in a study of blood T cell repertoires in COVID-19. Using immunoSEQ multiplex PCR, the repertoire was profiled, and TCRdb retains in-frame clones only, with some absent. In the table there are 300,000 to 350,000 clones, 75% to 90% of which are singletons. Specimen: PBMCs or T cells enriched from blood (not recorded which). The receptors derive from a man aged 30 to 45 who had recovered from COVID-19.

This chain connects TRBV4-2 to TRBJ2-3; 9 positions match TRBD2. Germline V CDR1 and CDR2: LGHNA, YNFKEQ. The CDR3 runs 19 residues. V shed 0 bases and J 4 bases; nucleotides not matched to a gene: 14. CDR3 sequence reads: CASSQDLVAGARGADTQYF. The DNA for the CDR3 is TGTGCCAGCAGCCAAGATTTGGTAGCGGGGGCCCGTGGCGCAGATACGCAGTATTTT.

The rearrangement joins TRBV5-1 to TRBJ1-6; D may be TRBD1 (5 bases). The CDR3 has 18 amino acids. Germline CDR1 reads SGHRS; CDR2 reads YFSETQ. Trimming removed 1 base at V and 0 bases at J, with 14 bases between. CDR3 coding DNA: TGCGCCAGCAGCTTGCTTCAGGGCTACAGCTCCTATAATTCACCCCTCCACTTT. Amino acid sequence: CASSLLQGYSSYNSPLHF.

The rearrangement links TRBV20-1 to TRBJ2-2; D is possibly TRBD2 (6 bases). The germline V gene encodes CDR1 DFQATT and CDR2 SNEGSKA (reference sequence). The CDR3 extends over 12 amino acids. V was shortened by 3 bases and J by 6 bases, with 8 bases between the two germline ends. The CDR3 region has the DNA TGCAGTGCTAGTTGGGGGGCCGGGGAGCTGTTTTTT. Residues: CSASWGAGELFF.

The chain is built from TRBV19 and TRBJ2-5; 10 positions agree with TRBD1. This CDR3 has 15 residues. With V trimmed by 5 bases and J by 5 bases, 8 bases remained unmatched. Germline CDR1 LNHDA, CDR2 SQIVND (reference sequence). CDR3 residues: CASSARDRGTETQYF. The DNA of the CDR3 is TGTGCCAGTAGTGCCCGGGACAGGGGCACTGAGACCCAGTACTTC.

The chain carries TRBV21-1 and TRBJ2-5; no DNA check was done on the table's D call, TRBD1. TRBV21-1 is described as a pseudogene. The CDR3 loop spans 18 amino acids. CDR3 nucleotide sequence: TGTGCCAGCAGCAAATGTGGGACAGGGGGCGTTGAGCAAGAGACCCAGTACTTC. As protein: CASSKCGTGGVEQETQYF.